The entry below gives a single TCR beta chain sequence along with its context. The sample holds one count of this clone. Its antigen target is currently unknown. A read error may account for a junction end that differs from germline. Two independent genomic DNA replicates were amplified for each sample, with about 0.5 ug used for blood and about 1.5 ug for tumor or normal breast. TCRB sequencing of genomic DNA was carried out with the ImmunoSeq Intro kit according to the manufacturer's instructions. Multiplex PCR was run for around 30 cycles using proprietary primers and spike-in control sequences for absolute quantification. An 87-bp fragment spanning the CDR3 and flanking V and J genes was sequenced with single-end 150-bp reads. Seven samples, with two replicates for each sample, were multiplexed per lane of an Illumina MiSeq using version 3.0 chemistry. The authors' analysis ran thus. The vendor's proprietary pipeline processed the raw data and merged both replicates into a single result for each sample. Productive rearrangements sharing the V-gene family, CDR3 amino acid sequence and J-gene segment were defined as clonotypes. To compute clonality, the normalized Shannon entropy (Pielou evenness) of TCRB abundances was subtracted from 1. T cell density was estimated as total templates divided by the number of input cells, with the number of input cells inferred from the DNA input amount. Recon with default parameters was used to estimate total repertoire diversity and clonality. A clonotype was considered tumor-enriched if its abundance in tumor exceeded 0.1% and was at least 32-fold higher than its abundance in normal breast. TCRdb stores this immuneACCESS table with in-frame sequences only. Part of the clones is absent; in the studies checked, under half of the shortfall reflects unresolved V genes, and no reason is known for the rest. The DNA was the basis for D and trimming; V, J and clone size are from that table. The sample table records 60,000 to 80,000 clones; roughly three quarters of these occur just once. Under 4% of the sample comes from the top ten.

The study profiled bulk TCR beta-chain repertoires in matched peripheral blood, tumor and adjacent normal breast tissue taken from around 15 patients with early-stage breast cancer. Before surgery, roughly 4.5-11 mL of whole blood was collected into EDTA tubes and then processed within 2 hours. Ficoll-Paque centrifugation in SepMate-50 tubes was used to isolate peripheral blood mononuclear cells. PBMCs were cryopreserved in aliquots of roughly 2 to 4.5 million cells in about 90% FBS with about 10% DMSO and kept in liquid nitrogen. The Qiagen AllPrep DNA/RNA Mini kit was used to extract genomic DNA. Measured from the cysteine to the phenylalanine, the CDR3 is 13 residues long. CDR3 DNA only is kept here, 39 bases in frame from base 1. The germline V gene sets CDR1 to MDHEN and CDR2 to SYDVKM. This entry belongs to a study of early stage breast cancer tumors listed by TCRdb under 2017. For the study in its entirety: Of the roughly 17 invasive breast tumors, approximately 11 were found to be estrogen receptor-positive, progesterone receptor-positive and HER2-negative. The samples as a whole yielded 2 million to 3 million detected templates, corresponding to around 1,100,000 unique clonotypes. Of the approximately twelve ER+/PR+/HER2- tumors, eight were classified as invasive ductal carcinomas and four as invasive lobular carcinomas. A read coverage of roughly 10-fold per sample was achieved on average.

Summary of the overall study and its limitations: Enriched TCRB sequences shared across patients were found to be mostly commonly generated sequences that were unlikely to play an important role in the tumor microenvironment. Greater similarity was observed between blood and normal breast repertoires than between blood and tumor repertoires, and tumor was distinguished from normal in about 85% of the 16 patients when each tissue was compared with blood. Compared with adjacent normal breast tissue, tumors had roughly 2.5-fold higher T cell density and higher clonality. Chain pairing and functional markers such as CD4, CD8 and FOXP3 were missed by bulk genomic DNA sequencing of unsorted cells. Because the cohort was small, a breakdown by tumor subtype could not be done.

The rearranged segments are TRBV28 and TRBJ1-4; too little of a D gene remains to name it. Source material: blood. The clonotype comes from a person in their 60s with breast cancer. The sequence in DNA is TGTGCCAGCAGTTCCGGGAACCGGGCTATGGGCCTCTTT. The resulting protein is CASSSGNRAMGLF.